This T cell receptor (beta chain) was sequenced for a study of cytomegalovirus exposure and HLA in healthy donors. CDR3 length: 12 amino acids. Per the germline V gene, CDR1 is MRHNA and CDR2 is SNTAGT. V was trimmed by 6 bases and J by 7 bases, leaving 9 bases between them. PCR amplification relied on 60 Vbeta primers (plus 13 Jbeta primers). Profiled with immunoSEQ multiplex PCR; TCRdb holds only in-frame clones, not every one. In the table there are about 38,000 clones, roughly two thirds of which are singletons. Points from the study as a whole: Follow-up analysis later connected one missense variant in DCLRE1C with trimming of TCR beta V- and J-genes. The dataset shows that most TCR sequences were rare, while some public TCRs occurred in many donors. Analysis performed later found 16,951 TCR beta sequences associated with HLA alleles at 0.05 false discovery rate.

A note on this clone: As yet, its antigen is unknown.

The clonotype comes from a man aged 30 to 45 in good health and CMV-seronegative. What was sequenced was PBMCs. This rearrangement joins TRBV6-4 to TRBJ2-2; D is possibly TRBD1 (5 bases). The CDR3 protein is CASSREGGELFF. CDR3 coding DNA: TGTGCCAGCAGCAGGGAAGGCGGGGAGCTGTTTTTT.